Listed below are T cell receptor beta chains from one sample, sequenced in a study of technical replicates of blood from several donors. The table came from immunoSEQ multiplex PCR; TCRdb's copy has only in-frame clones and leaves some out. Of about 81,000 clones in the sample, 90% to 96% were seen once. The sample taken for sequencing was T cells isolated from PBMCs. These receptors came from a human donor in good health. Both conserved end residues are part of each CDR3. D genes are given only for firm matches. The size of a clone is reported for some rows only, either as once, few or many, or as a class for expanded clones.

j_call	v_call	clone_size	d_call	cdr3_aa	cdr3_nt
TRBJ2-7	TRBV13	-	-	CASSTPVTGIYEQYF	TGTGCCAGCAGCACACCCGTCACAGGGATTTACGAGCAGTACTTC
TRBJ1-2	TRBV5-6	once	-	CASSLEQGRSYGYTF	TGTGCCAGCAGCTTGGAGCAGGGAAGGTCCTATGGCTACACCTTC
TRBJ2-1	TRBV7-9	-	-	CASSKLGQSYNEQFF	TGTGCCAGCAGCAAACTGGGCCAATCCTACAATGAGCAGTTCTTC
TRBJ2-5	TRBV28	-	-	CASSFPDSQETQYF	TGTGCCAGCAGTTTTCCGGACAGCCAAGAGACCCAGTACTTC
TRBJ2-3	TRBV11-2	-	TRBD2	CASSLRGSGSTDTQYF	TGTGCCAGCAGTCTTCGGGGTAGCGGGAGCACAGATACGCAGTATTTT
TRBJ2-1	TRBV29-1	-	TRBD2	CSARRLAGGSGNEQFF	TGCAGCGCCCGAAGGCTAGCGGGAGGTTCAGGCAATGAGCAGTTCTTC
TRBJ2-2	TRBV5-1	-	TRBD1	CASSPQGVGTGELFF	TGCGCCAGCAGCCCACAGGGGGTTGGCACCGGGGAGCTGTTTTTT
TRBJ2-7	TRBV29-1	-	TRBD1	CSVGTGDSEQYF	TGCAGCGTGGGGACAGGGGACTCTGAGCAGTACTTC
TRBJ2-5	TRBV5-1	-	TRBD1	CASSPGGQLGETQYF	TGCGCCAGCTCCCCTGGGGGACAGCTGGGAGAGACCCAGTACTTC
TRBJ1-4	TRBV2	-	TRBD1	CASRGTGGATNEKLFF	TGTGCCAGCAGAGGTACAGGGGGCGCAACTAATGAAAAACTGTTTTTT
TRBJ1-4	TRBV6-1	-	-	CASTLGLYDNEKLFF	TGTGCCAGCACCCTGGGCCTATATGATAATGAAAAACTGTTTTTT
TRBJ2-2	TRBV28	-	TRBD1	CASIFRQGPGELFF	TGTGCCAGCATCTTTAGACAGGGCCCCGGGGAGCTGTTTTTT
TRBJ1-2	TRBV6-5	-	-	CASSYGGTPYGYTF	TGTGCCAGCAGTTACGGCGGGACCCCCTATGGCTACACCTTC
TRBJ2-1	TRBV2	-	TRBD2	CASSRTSPLDEQFF	TGTGCCAGCAGCCGGACTAGCCCGCTCGATGAGCAGTTCTTC
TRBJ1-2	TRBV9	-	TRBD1	CASSDGGGYYGYTF	TGTGCCAGCAGCGACGGAGGGGGCTACTATGGCTACACCTTC
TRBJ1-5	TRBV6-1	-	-	CASSGRESNQPQHF	TGTGCCAGCAGTGGCAGGGAAAGCAATCAGCCCCAGCATTTT
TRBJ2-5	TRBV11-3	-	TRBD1	CASSLDRRDRGLGTQYF	TGTGCCAGCAGCTTAGATCGGCGGGACAGGGGGCTAGGGACCCAGTACTTC
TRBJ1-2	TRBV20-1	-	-	CSARPGSAYTF	TGCAGTGCTAGACCAGGCTCAGCCTACACCTTC
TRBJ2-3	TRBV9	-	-	CASSVGRSTDTQYF	TGTGCCAGCAGCGTTGGTAGATCCACAGATACGCAGTATTTT
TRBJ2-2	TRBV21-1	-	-	CASPKEQKREGLTANTGELFF	TGTGCCAGCCCTAAAGAACAGAAGCGGGAGGGCCTAACAGCGAACACCGGGGAGCTGTTTTTT
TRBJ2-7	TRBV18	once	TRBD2	CASSSGAGLAYEQYF	TGTGCCAGCTCATCAGGAGCGGGGTTAGCCTACGAGCAGTACTTC
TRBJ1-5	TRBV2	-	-	CASSALGAQHF	TGTGCCAGCAGTGCTCTAGGGGCCCAGCATTTT
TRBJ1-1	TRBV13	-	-	CASSLAGRSTEAFF	TGTGCCAGCAGCTTAGCAGGGAGGAGCACTGAAGCTTTCTTT
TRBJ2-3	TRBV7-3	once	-	CASSSGAARTDTQYF	TGTGCCAGCAGCTCAGGGGCAGCTCGCACAGATACGCAGTATTTT
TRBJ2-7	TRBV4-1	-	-	CASSHYQGSYEQYF	TGCGCCAGCAGCCATTATCAGGGCTCCTACGAGCAGTACTTC
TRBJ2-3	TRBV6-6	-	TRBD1	CASSYPTRTGGDTQYF	TGTGCCAGCAGTTACCCCACTCGGACAGGGGGAGATACGCAGTATTTT
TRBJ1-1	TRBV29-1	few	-	CSFLRGNTEAFF	TGCAGCTTCCTCAGGGGAAACACTGAAGCTTTCTTT
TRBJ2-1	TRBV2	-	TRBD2	CASSTSGSSYNEQFF	TGTGCCAGCAGTACTAGCGGGAGCTCCTACAATGAGCAGTTCTTC
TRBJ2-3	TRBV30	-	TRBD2	CAWSVLAGVGDTQYF	TGTGCCTGGAGTGTACTAGCGGGAGTAGGAGATACGCAGTATTTT
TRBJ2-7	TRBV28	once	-	CASSLIAVLYEQYF	TGTGCCAGCAGTTTAATAGCCGTGCTCTACGAGCAGTACTTC
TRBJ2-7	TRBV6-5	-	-	CASSYRGTGAYEQYF	TGTGCCAGCAGTTACCGGGGGACGGGGGCCTACGAGCAGTACTTC
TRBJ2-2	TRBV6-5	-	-	CASSYTGVTGELFF	TGTGCCAGCAGTTACACGGGAGTTACCGGGGAGCTGTTTTTT
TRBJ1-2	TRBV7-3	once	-	CASSLSGPGDYGYTF	TGTGCCAGCAGCTTAAGTGGGCCGGGGGACTATGGCTACACCTTC
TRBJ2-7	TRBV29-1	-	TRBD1	CSVRTGDSSYEQYF	TGCAGCGTGAGGACAGGGGATAGCTCCTACGAGCAGTACTTC
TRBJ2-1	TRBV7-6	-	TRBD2	CASSDSGRVYNEQFF	TGTGCCAGCAGCGATAGCGGGAGGGTCTACAATGAGCAGTTCTTC
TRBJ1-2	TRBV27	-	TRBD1	CASSPIRTGDKNNYGYTF	TGTGCCAGCAGCCCTATTCGGACAGGGGATAAAAACAACTATGGCTACACCTTC
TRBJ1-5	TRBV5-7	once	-	CASSLPRVGGNQPQHF	TGTGCCAGCAGCTTACCCAGGGTGGGGGGGAATCAGCCCCAGCATTTT
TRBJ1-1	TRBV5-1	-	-	CASSLLTGRGTEAFF	TGCGCCAGCAGCTTGTTGACAGGAAGGGGCACTGAAGCTTTCTTT
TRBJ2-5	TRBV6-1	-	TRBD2	CASRAGGQETQYF	TGTGCCAGCAGAGCGGGAGGCCAAGAGACCCAGTACTTC
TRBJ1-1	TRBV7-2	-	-	CASSWAVTDTEAFF	TGTGCCAGCAGCTGGGCAGTGACAGACACTGAAGCTTTCTTT
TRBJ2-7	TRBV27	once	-	CASSLGGPSYEQYF	TGTGCCAGCAGCCTAGGCGGGCCGTCCTACGAGCAGTACTTC
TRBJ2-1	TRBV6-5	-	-	CASSYIAEFSYNEQFF	TGTGCCAGCAGTTACATAGCGGAGTTCTCCTACAATGAGCAGTTCTTC